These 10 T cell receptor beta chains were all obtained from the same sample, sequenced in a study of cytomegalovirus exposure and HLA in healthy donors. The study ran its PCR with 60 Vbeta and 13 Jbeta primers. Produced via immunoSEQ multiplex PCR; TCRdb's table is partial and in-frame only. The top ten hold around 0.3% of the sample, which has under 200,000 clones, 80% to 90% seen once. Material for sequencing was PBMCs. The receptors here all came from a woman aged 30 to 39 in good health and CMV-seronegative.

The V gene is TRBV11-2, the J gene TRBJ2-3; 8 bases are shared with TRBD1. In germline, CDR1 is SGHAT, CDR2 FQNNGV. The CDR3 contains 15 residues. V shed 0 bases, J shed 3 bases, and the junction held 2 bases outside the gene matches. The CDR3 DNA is TGTGCCAGCAGCTTAGACAGGGGGCGTACAGATACGCAGTATTTT. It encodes CASSLDRGRTDTQYF. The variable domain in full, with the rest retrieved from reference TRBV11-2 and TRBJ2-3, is EAGVAQSPRYKIIEKRQSVAFWCNPISGHATLYWYQQILGQGPKLLIQFQNNGVVDDSQLPKDRFSAERLKGVDSTLKIQPAKLEDSAVYLCASSLDRGRTDTQYFGPGTRLTVL.

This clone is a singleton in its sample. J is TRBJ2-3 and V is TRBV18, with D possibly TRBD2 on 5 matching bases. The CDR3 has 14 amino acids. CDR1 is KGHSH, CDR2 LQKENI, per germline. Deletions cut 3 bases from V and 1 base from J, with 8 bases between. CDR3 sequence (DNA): TGTGCCAGCTCACCCGACTACCGCACAGATACGCAGTATTTT. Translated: CASSPDYRTDTQYF. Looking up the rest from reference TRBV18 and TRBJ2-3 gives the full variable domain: NAGVMQNPRHLVRRRGQEARLRCSPMKGHSHVYWYRQLPEEGLKFMVYLQKENIIDESGMPKERFSAEFPKEGPSILRIQQVVRGDSAAYFCASSPDYRTDTQYFGPGTRLTVL.

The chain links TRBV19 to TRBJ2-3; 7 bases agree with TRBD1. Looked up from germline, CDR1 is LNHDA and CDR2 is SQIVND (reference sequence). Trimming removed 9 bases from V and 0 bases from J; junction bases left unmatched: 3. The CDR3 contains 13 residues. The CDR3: CASRDRSTDTQYF. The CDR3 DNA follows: TGTGCCAGCAGGGACAGAAGCACAGATACGCAGTATTTT.

The CDR3 DNA is TGTGCCAGCAGTTTGGCCCCGGGGACAGCCTATGGCTACACCTTC. Translation gives CASSLAPGTAYGYTF. The V gene is TRBV28, the J gene TRBJ1-2, with 7 bases lining up with TRBD1. The trim removed 3 bases at V and 4 bases at J, leaving 8 bases unmatched. CDR1 and CDR2 from the germline V gene are MDHEN and SYDVKM. The CDR3 extends over 15 amino acids.

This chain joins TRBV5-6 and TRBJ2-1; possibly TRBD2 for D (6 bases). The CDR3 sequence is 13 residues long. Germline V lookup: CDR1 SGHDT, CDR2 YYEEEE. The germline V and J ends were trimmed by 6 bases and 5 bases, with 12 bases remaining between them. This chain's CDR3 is CASTRGVHNEQFF. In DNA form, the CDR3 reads TGTGCCAGCACCCGCGGGGTCCACAATGAGCAGTTCTTC.

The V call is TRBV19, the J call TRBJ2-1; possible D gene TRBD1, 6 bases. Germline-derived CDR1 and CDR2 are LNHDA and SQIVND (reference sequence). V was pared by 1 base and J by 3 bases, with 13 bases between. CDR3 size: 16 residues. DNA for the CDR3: TGTGCCAGTAGTATAGGAGGGGGACATATCTACAATGAGCAGTTCTTC. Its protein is CASSIGGGHIYNEQFF.

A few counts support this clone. The CDR3 is CSVGREGPHTEQFF. In DNA form, the CDR3 reads TGCAGCGTAGGGCGGGAGGGCCCTCACACTGAGCAGTTCTTC. V and J are TRBV29-1 and TRBJ2-1, with 9 bases that match TRBD2. V trimming: 6 bases; J trimming: 9 bases; junction bases outside the gene matches: 12. CDR1 is SQVTM and CDR2 is ANQGSEA in the germline V gene. This CDR3 spans 14 amino acids.

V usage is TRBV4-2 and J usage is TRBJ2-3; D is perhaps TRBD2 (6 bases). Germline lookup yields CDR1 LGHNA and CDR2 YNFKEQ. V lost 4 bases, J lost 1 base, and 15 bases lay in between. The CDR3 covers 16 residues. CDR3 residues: CASSPPRGTGTDTQYF. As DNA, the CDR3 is TGTGCCAGCAGCCCCCCTCGCGGGACGGGCACAGATACGCAGTATTTT.

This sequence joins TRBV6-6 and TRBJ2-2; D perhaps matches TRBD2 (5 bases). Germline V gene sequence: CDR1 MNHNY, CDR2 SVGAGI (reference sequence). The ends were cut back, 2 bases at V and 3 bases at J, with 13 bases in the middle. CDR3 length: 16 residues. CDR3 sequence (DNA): TGTGCCAGCAGTTACACGGGCGGGCAAGACACCGGGGAGCTGTTTTTT. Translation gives CASSYTGGQDTGELFF.

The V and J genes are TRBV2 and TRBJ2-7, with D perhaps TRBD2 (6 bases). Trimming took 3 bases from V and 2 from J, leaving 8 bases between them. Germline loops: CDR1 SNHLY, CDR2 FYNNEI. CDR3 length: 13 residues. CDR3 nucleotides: TGTGCCAGCAGTGACGGAGGGACCTACGAGCAGTACTTC. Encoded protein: CASSDGGTYEQYF.